The 7 T cell receptor beta chains in this list originate from one sample, sequenced in a study of beta chain features in type 1 diabetes. The sequenced template was cDNA made from the entire isolated RNA. TCRdb's copy holds only in-frame clones and misses some; the assay was immunoSEQ multiplex PCR. The sample shows nearly 350,000 clones, 6.5% to 10% of them seen only once. The sequenced sample was central memory CD4+ T cells from blood. The receptors derive from a woman between 18 and 29 years old in good health.

The V gene is TRBV27, the J gene TRBJ1-2; 7 bases align to TRBD1. CDR3 length equals 15 residues. Germline trimming cut 5 bases from V and 5 bases from J; bases unmatched to any gene: 11. From germline, CDR1 is MNHEY and CDR2 SMNVEV (reference sequence). The DNA for the CDR3 is TGTGCCAGCAGTCCAAGGAGACAGGGTGCGTATGGCTACACCTTC. This gives the protein CASSPRRQGAYGYTF.

This clone was recorded at least ten times. This chain joins TRBV15 and TRBJ2-4, with a tentative D call TRBD2 (5 bases). CDR3 length equals 13 residues. Trimming pared 4 bases from V and 1 base from J, leaving 5 bases between. The germline V gene has CDR1 LNHNV and CDR2 YYDKDF (reference sequence). The CDR3 coding sequence is TGTGCCACCAGCACGGGGGCCAAAAACATTCAGTACTTC. This sequence encodes CATSTGAKNIQYF.

This clone showed up just a few times. This sequence joins TRBV27 and TRBJ2-7, with a weak D call TRBD2 (6 bases). The CDR3 extends over 13 amino acids. Germline V gene data show CDR1 as MNHEY and CDR2 as SMNVEV (reference sequence). The V and J ends lost 6 bases and 3 bases respectively, with 12 bases between them. The CDR3 region has the DNA TGTGCCAGCAGGGGAATGGGAGGCTACGAGCAGTACTTC. It specifies CASRGMGGYEQYF.

This clone was picked up many times. The chain employs TRBV28 and TRBJ1-2, with unresolved D. The CDR3 totals 11 residues. CDR1 and CDR2 from the germline V gene are MDHEN and SYDVKM. Between the trimmed V and J ends, which lost 6 bases and 0 bases, there was a span of 2 bases. CDR3 bases: TGTGCCAGCAGGACTAACTATGGCTACACCTTC. Translating it yields CASRTNYGYTF.

There are a few counts of this clone. The chain carries TRBV28 and TRBJ2-7; 10 bases line up with TRBD1. The V gene end was trimmed by 7 bases and the J gene end by 3 bases; junction bases not matched to a gene: 12. Looked up from germline, CDR1 is MDHEN and CDR2 is SYDVKM. This CDR3 is 16 amino acids long. CDR3 DNA: TGTGCCAGCACCGGCGCGACCGGGACAGGGGTCTACGAGCAGTACTTC. This codes for CASTGATGTGVYEQYF.

This clone was seen more than once but under ten times. The chain combines TRBV27 with TRBJ1-4; 10 bases are a match to TRBD1. Unmatched junction bases numbered 7, after V lost 1 base and J lost 8 bases. This CDR3 is built from 16 residues. The germline V gene has CDR1 MNHEY and CDR2 SMNVEV (reference sequence). The CDR3 DNA reads as TGTGCCAGCAGTTTATACAGGGACAGGGGAGGAGAAAAACTGTTTTTT. It is translated as CASSLYRDRGGEKLFF.

A few counts support this clone. The chain has TRBV6-6 and TRBJ2-1, with 8 bases identical to TRBD2. Germline V gene lookup returns CDR1 MNHNY and CDR2 SVGAGI (reference sequence). The CDR3 consists of 14 residues. V lost 11 bases, J lost 9 bases, and 15 bases stayed unmatched. Here the CDR3 reads CALSRIAGLGEQFF. The CDR3 nucleotides read TGTGCCCTCTCGAGGATAGCGGGATTGGGTGAGCAGTTCTTC.